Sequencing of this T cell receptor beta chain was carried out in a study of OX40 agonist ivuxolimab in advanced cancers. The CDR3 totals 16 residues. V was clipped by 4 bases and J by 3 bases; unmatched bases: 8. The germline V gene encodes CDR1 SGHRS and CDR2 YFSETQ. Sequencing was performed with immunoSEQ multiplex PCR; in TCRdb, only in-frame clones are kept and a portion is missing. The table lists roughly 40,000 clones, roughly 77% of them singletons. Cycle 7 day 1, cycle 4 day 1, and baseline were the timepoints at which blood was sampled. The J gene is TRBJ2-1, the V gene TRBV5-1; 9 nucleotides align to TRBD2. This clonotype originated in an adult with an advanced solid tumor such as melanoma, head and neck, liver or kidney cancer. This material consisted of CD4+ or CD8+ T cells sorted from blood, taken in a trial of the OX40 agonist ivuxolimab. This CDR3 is CASSLTSGSLYNEQFF. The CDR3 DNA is TGCGCCAGCAGCCTTACTAGCGGGTCCCTCTACAATGAGCAGTTCTTC.